This TCR beta chain was recorded in a study of T cells expressing NK-cell markers. General study results and limits: Six or seven donors carried dominant NKG2C+ clonotypes that made up about 1.0-7.5% of their CD8+ T cells.

As regards this clonotype: What it binds is not known.

Per germline, CDR1 MGHRA and CDR2 YSYEKL. This CDR3 is 21 amino acids long. A 5'RACE template switching approach incorporating UMIs was used to make TCR beta cDNA. TCRdb re-analyzed the 5' RACE reads; it lists each CDR3 protein once, without DNA. The sample has about 460,000 distinct CDR3 sequences. This receptor was identified in a woman aged 45-60 years in good health. The J gene is TRBJ2-1, the V gene TRBV4-1; TCRdb indicates TRBD2, and absent DNA this call remains unverified. Material: blood T cells: a sorted CD56 or NKG2C T cell subset, CD4+ or CD8+ T cells, or bulk PBMC T cells (not recorded which). CDR3: CASSQDRWVAGAPNSYNEQFF.